This T cell receptor (beta chain) originates from a study of CD8+ T cells in alopecia areata. Investigators isolated RNA and reverse transcribed it into cDNA to act as the sequencing template. Method: immunoSEQ multiplex PCR; TCRdb's copy keeps in-frame clones and lacks some. The repertoire holds about 110,000 clones, with approximately 60% as singletons. Sequencing used CD8+ T cells sorted from blood. The source is a human donor in good health.

The CDR3 nucleotides read TGTGCCAGCAGCGTAGCTTTCGGTGCAGGGTGGGACAATGAGCAGTTCTTC. Translated, it gives CASSVAFGAGWDNEQFF. The chain links TRBV9 to TRBJ2-1; perhaps TRBD1 as D (5 bases). The CDR3 contains 17 residues. Germline loops: CDR1 SGDLS, CDR2 YYNGEE. Trimming stripped 0 bases from V and 5 bases from J, with 18 bases between.